The next 27 T cell receptor beta chains were all read from a single sample in a study of blood T cell repertoires in COVID-19. Only in-frame clones appear in the TCRdb table, and some are missing; sequencing was by immunoSEQ multiplex PCR. The sample consists of 150,000 to 200,000 clones, about 85% of them appearing once. The sequenced material came from peripheral blood. The receptors were gathered from a woman in her thirties with active or convalescent COVID-19.

The V and J genes are TRBV9 and TRBJ1-5; D is perhaps TRBD1 (6 bases). The germline CDR1 and CDR2 sequences are SGDLS and YYNGEE. V lost 2 bases, J lost 7 bases, and 19 bases lay in between. There are 16 residues in the CDR3. Here the CDR3 reads CASSVPTGLIGQPQHF. The CDR3 DNA reads TGTGCCAGCAGCGTCCCGACAGGCCTTATCGGGCAGCCCCAGCATTTT.

The chain uses TRBV3-1 (or the pseudogene TRBV3-2) and TRBJ1-1, with D hard to call. Germline assignment: CDR1 LGHDT and CDR2 YNNKEL (reference sequence). This CDR3 is 13 amino acids long. The V gene lost 5 bases and the J gene lost 1 base, with 8 bases spanning the gap. As DNA, the CDR3 is TGTGCCAGCAGCGAACCAGGGAACACTGAAGCTTTCTTT. Translation gives CASSEPGNTEAFF.

This clone was found once. The chain recombines TRBV11-2 with TRBJ1-5; 10 bases match TRBD1. Trimming cost V 1 base and J 4 bases; bases outside gene matches: 1. The CDR3 length is 15 residues. Germline V gives CDR1 SGHAT, CDR2 FQNNGV. CDR3 loop: CASSLGDRGNQPQHF. DNA for the CDR3: TGTGCCAGCAGCTTAGGGGACAGGGGAAATCAGCCCCAGCATTTT.

The rearrangement links TRBV25-1 to TRBJ1-2; D ambiguous. Germline values: CDR1 MGHDK, CDR2 SYGVNS. Trimming removed 6 bases at V and 1 base at J, with 6 bases between. This CDR3 region has 12 residues. As DNA, the CDR3 is TGTGCCAGCAGAATAGATAACTATGGCTACACCTTC. Translating gives CASRIDNYGYTF.

The CDR3 loop reads CASSMDRELWGYTF. Here the CDR3 DNA reads TGTGCCAGCAGCATGGACAGGGAATTATGGGGCTACACCTTC. This chain links TRBV6-5 with TRBJ1-2, with TRBD1 matching 8 bases. Germline loops: CDR1 MNHEY, CDR2 SVGAGI. Trimming took 6 bases from V and 8 from J; bases not matched to a gene: 11. This CDR3 has 14 residues.

This chain links TRBV28 with TRBJ1-5; 8 nucleotides match TRBD1. This CDR3 is built from 13 residues. From germline, CDR1 is MDHEN and CDR2 SYDVKM. V lost 5 bases, J lost 4 bases, and 1 base stayed unmatched. CDR3 nucleotides: TGTGCCAGCAGTACAGGGGGGAATCAGCCCCAGCATTTT. Its translation is CASSTGGNQPQHF. Combining the CDR3 with reference TRBV28 and TRBJ1-5 gives the whole variable domain DVKVTQSSRYLVKRTGEKVFLECVQDMDHENMFWYRQDPGLGLRLIYFSYDVKMKEKGDIPEGYSVSREKKERFSLILESASTNQTSMYLCASSTGGNQPQHFGDGTRLSIL.

This chain links TRBV30 with TRBJ2-3, with 8 bases that match TRBD1. This CDR3 region has 14 residues. The trim removed 2 bases at V and 2 bases at J, leaving 3 bases unmatched. From germline, CDR1 is GTSNPN and CDR2 SVGIG (reference sequence). The CDR3 is CAWSRQGTTDTQYF. The CDR3 nucleotides read TGTGCCTGGAGTAGACAGGGGACCACAGATACGCAGTATTTT.

The chain links TRBV19 to TRBJ2-3, with 7 bases aligning to TRBD2. Germline V gene data show CDR1 as LNHDA and CDR2 as SQIVND (reference sequence). V was clipped by 3 bases and J by 3 bases; unmatched bases: 9. The CDR3 sequence is 16 residues long. CDR3 region: CASSIRGGRGTDTQYF. In nucleotides, the CDR3 is TGTGCCAGTAGTATTAGGGGAGGGAGGGGAACAGATACGCAGTATTTT.

This chain connects TRBV3-1 (or the pseudogene TRBV3-2) to TRBJ2-5; 11 bases fit TRBD2. Losses at the gene ends were 4 bases for V and 6 bases for J; bases not matched to a gene: 1. This CDR3 has 13 amino acids. Germline values: CDR1 LGHDT, CDR2 YNNKEL (reference sequence). CDR3 nucleotide sequence: TGTGCCAGCAGCCCTAGCGGGGGGCAGACCCAGTACTTC. Translated: CASSPSGGQTQYF.

The chain combines TRBV10-3 with TRBJ1-1; maybe TRBD1 (5 bases). V lost 6 bases to trimming and J lost 10 bases, with 12 bases between them. CDR3 length equals 11 residues. Germline V lookup: CDR1 ENHRY, CDR2 SYGVKD. CDR3 region: CAIRQEERAFF. The CDR3 DNA is TGTGCCATCAGACAGGAAGAGCGAGCTTTCTTT.

This rearrangement joins TRBV12-3 or TRBV12-4 to TRBJ1-2, with D possibly matching TRBD1 (6 bases). V shed 8 bases and J shed 4 bases, with 11 bases lying between them. The CDR3 spans 12 residues. CDR3 residues: CASVTGFYGYTF. The CDR3 DNA follows: TGTGCCAGCGTCACAGGGTTCTATGGCTACACCTTC.

The V gene is TRBV10-1, the J gene TRBJ2-1; 10 nucleotides match TRBD2. Germline-derived CDR1 and CDR2 are WNHNN and SYGVQD (reference sequence). V gave up 0 bases and J gave up 4 bases; unmatched junction bases: 6. The CDR3 has 17 residues. CDR3 region: CASSESLGLAVYNEQFF. CDR3 nucleotides: TGCGCCAGCAGTGAGTCCCTCGGACTAGCGGTTTACAATGAGCAGTTCTTC.

J is TRBJ2-7 and V is TRBV19; the match to TRBD1 covers 8 bases. The CDR3 runs to 16 residues. V lost 4 bases and J lost 7; bases outside the gene matches: 15. The germline V gene has CDR1 LNHDA and CDR2 SQIVND (reference sequence). CDR3 DNA: TGTGCCAGTAGTAGAATGGTCGGACAGGGAGCCCGGGAGCAGTACTTC. It specifies CASSRMVGQGAREQYF.

The CDR3 sequence is CASSTSGTGKAPGNTIYF. CDR3 DNA sequence: TGTGCCAGTAGTACATCCGGGACAGGGAAGGCCCCTGGAAACACCATATATTTT. V is TRBV19 and J is TRBJ1-3; 9 nucleotides match TRBD1. Germline CDR1 is LNHDA and CDR2 is SQIVND (reference sequence). V was clipped by 4 bases and J by 2 bases; unmatched bases: 12. The CDR3 is made up of 18 amino acids.

The chain carries TRBV19 and TRBJ1-2; TRBD1 matches 7 bases. After removal of 5 bases from V and 6 bases from J, the junction contained 12 bases not matched to a gene. Germline V gene lookup returns CDR1 LNHDA and CDR2 SQIVND (reference sequence). This CDR3 region has 15 residues. As DNA, the CDR3 is TGTGCCAGTAGTTCCCCCACGGGACAGCTTCATGGCTACACCTTC. Protein: CASSSPTGQLHGYTF.

In its sample, this clone was seen once. The V gene is TRBV3-1 (or the pseudogene TRBV3-2), the J gene TRBJ2-2, with D tentatively TRBD2 (5 bases). There are 12 residues in the CDR3. Germline values: CDR1 LGHDT, CDR2 YNNKEL (reference sequence). Trimming removed 8 bases at V and 7 bases at J, with 11 bases between. CDR3 sequence: CASFGVGGELFF. Here the CDR3 DNA reads TGTGCCAGCTTCGGGGTGGGCGGGGAGCTGTTTTTT.

V usage is TRBV9 and J usage is TRBJ1-5; D is uncertain. The CDR3 sequence is 14 residues long. V dropped 4 bases and J dropped 7 bases, with 15 bases sitting between them. Germline-derived CDR1 and CDR2 are SGDLS and YYNGEE. The CDR3 is CASSPGSAQQPQHF. CDR3 sequence (DNA): TGTGCCAGCAGCCCCGGGAGCGCGCAACAGCCCCAGCATTTT.

This chain joins TRBV10-3 and TRBJ1-1, with TRBD1 as a possible D gene (5 bases). CDR3 length: 13 amino acids. V lost 4 bases to trimming and J lost 1 base, with 7 bases between them. CDR1 is ENHRY, CDR2 SYGVKD, per germline. CDR3 region: CAISATENTEAFF. The DNA of the CDR3 is TGTGCCATCAGTGCGACAGAGAACACTGAAGCTTTCTTT.

The chain has TRBV6-1 and TRBJ2-2, with D perhaps TRBD2 (7 bases). CDR1 and CDR2 (germline): MNHNS, SASEGT. The ends were cut back, 4 bases at V and 4 bases at J, with 19 bases in the middle. This CDR3 region has 17 residues. CDR3 loop: CASSGGRWEGRTGELFF. CDR3 sequence (DNA): TGTGCCAGCAGTGGGGGGCGGTGGGAGGGCCGCACCGGGGAGCTGTTTTTT.

The V gene is TRBV19, the J gene TRBJ2-3; 9 nucleotides match TRBD2. Germline V CDR1 and CDR2: LNHDA, SQIVND (reference sequence). Trimming cost V 3 bases and J 4 bases; bases outside gene matches: 14. The CDR3 extends over 18 amino acids. CDR3: CASSMFYLRGGASDTQYF. CDR3 in DNA: TGTGCCAGTAGTATGTTCTATCTTCGCGGGGGGGCTTCAGATACGCAGTATTTT.

The chain uses TRBV5-1 and TRBJ1-3; 11 bases match TRBD1. This CDR3 region has 17 residues. Germline V gene sequence: CDR1 SGHRS, CDR2 YFSETQ. V shed 2 bases and J 2 bases; nucleotides not matched to a gene: 6. CDR3 sequence: CASSFGTGGIAGNTIYF. The CDR3 DNA is TGCGCCAGCAGCTTCGGGACAGGGGGTATCGCTGGAAACACCATATATTTT.

This sequence joins TRBV25-1 and TRBJ1-2; maybe TRBD1 (6 bases). The CDR3 is 14 amino acids. V dropped 7 bases and J dropped 6 bases, with 18 bases sitting between them. In germline, CDR1 is MGHDK, CDR2 SYGVNS. CDR3 sequence: CASNGAGVGDGYTF. In nucleotides, the CDR3 is TGTGCCAGCAACGGAGCAGGGGTCGGTGATGGCTACACCTTC.

The V call is TRBV28, the J call TRBJ1-1; no reliable D call. V was trimmed by 7 bases and J by 1 base, leaving 4 bases between them. CDR3 length equals 11 residues. Per germline, CDR1 MDHEN and CDR2 SYDVKM. The CDR3 reads CASTKNTEAFF. The CDR3 DNA reads TGTGCCAGCACCAAGAACACTGAAGCTTTCTTT.

The J gene is TRBJ1-1, the V gene TRBV6-5; 11 bases fit TRBD1. Germline loops: CDR1 MNHEY, CDR2 SVGAGI. The CDR3 has 12 residues. The trim removed 4 bases at V and 11 bases at J, leaving 3 bases unmatched. CDR3 bases: TGTGCCAGCAGTTGGACAGGGGGCTGGGCTTTCTTT. Protein: CASSWTGGWAFF.

The rearrangement links TRBV3-1 (or the pseudogene TRBV3-2) to TRBJ2-6, with 7 bases lining up with TRBD1. V shed 4 bases and J 5 bases; nucleotides not matched to a gene: 5. This CDR3 comprises 15 residues. CDR1 LGHDT and CDR2 YNNKEL come from the germline V gene (reference sequence). The CDR3 sequence is CASSLGQVWANVLTF. Written as DNA, the CDR3 is TGTGCCAGCAGCCTTGGACAGGTCTGGGCCAACGTCCTGACTTTC.

The genes are TRBV15 and TRBJ2-7; the match to TRBD2 covers 9 bases. This CDR3 spans 15 amino acids. Unmatched junction bases numbered 5, after V lost 5 bases and J lost 0 bases. In germline, CDR1 is LNHNV, CDR2 YYDKDF (reference sequence). CDR3 nucleotides: TGTGCCACCAGCGGAGCGGGGGGTTCCTCCTACGAGCAGTACTTC. As protein: CATSGAGGSSYEQYF.

DNA of the CDR3: TGTGCCAGCAGTTTAGTCAGGGGTGCTATGGACAAAAACATTCAGTACTTC. The encoded protein is CASSLVRGAMDKNIQYF. The V and J genes are TRBV27 and TRBJ2-4; TRBD1 might be the D (6 bases). Germline values: CDR1 MNHEY, CDR2 SMNVEV (reference sequence). V was shortened by 2 bases and J by 3 bases, with 17 bases between the two germline ends. This CDR3 has 17 residues.